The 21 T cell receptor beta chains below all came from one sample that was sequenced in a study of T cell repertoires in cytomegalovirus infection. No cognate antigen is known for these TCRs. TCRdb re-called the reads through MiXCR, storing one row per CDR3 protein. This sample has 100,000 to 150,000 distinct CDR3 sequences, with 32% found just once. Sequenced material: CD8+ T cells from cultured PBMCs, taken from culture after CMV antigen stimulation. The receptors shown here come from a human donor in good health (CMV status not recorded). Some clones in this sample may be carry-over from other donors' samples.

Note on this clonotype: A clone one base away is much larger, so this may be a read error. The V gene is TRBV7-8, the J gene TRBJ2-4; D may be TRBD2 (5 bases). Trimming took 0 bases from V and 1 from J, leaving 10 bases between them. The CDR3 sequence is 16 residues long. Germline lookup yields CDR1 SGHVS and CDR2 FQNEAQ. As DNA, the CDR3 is TGTGCCAGCAGCTTAGCGCAGAGGGCGGCCAAAAACATTCAGTACTTC. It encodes CASSLAQRAAKNIQYF.

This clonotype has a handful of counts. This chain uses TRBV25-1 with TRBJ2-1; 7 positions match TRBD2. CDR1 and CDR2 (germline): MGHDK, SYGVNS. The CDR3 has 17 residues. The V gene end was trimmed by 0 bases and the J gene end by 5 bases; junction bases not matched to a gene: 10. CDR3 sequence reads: CASSEYGGVTAHNEQFF. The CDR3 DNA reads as TGTGCCAGCAGTGAATATGGGGGGGTGACCGCTCACAATGAGCAGTTCTTC.

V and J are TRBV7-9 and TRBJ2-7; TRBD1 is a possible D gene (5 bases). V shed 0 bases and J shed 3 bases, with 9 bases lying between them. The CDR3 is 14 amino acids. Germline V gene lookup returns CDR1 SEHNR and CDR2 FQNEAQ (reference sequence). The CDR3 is CASSLAGRVYEQYF. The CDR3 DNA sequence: TGTGCCAGCAGCTTAGCAGGCAGGGTCTACGAGCAGTACTTC.

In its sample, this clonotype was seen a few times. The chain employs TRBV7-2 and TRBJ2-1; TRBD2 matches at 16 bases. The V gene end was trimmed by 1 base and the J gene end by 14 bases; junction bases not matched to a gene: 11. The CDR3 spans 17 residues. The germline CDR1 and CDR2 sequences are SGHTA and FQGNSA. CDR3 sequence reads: CASSLEGTSGGARKEFF. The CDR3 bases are TGTGCCAGCAGCTTAGAAGGGACTAGCGGGGGGGCAAGGAAGGAGTTCTTC.

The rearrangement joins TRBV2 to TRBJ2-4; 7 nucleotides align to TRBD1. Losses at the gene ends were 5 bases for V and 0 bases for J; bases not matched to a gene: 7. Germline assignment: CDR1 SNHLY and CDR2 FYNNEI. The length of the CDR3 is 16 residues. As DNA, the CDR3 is TGTGCCAGCAGTCCTACAGGGGCGAAAGCCAAAAACATTCAGTACTTC. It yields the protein CASSPTGAKAKNIQYF.

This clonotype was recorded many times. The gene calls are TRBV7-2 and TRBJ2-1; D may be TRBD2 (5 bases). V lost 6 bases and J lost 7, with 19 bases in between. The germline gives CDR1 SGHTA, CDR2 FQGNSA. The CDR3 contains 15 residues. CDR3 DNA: TGTGCCAGCAGTCTCGAGGGCTTCCTAGGGAATGAGCAGTTCTTC. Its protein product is CASSLEGFLGNEQFF.

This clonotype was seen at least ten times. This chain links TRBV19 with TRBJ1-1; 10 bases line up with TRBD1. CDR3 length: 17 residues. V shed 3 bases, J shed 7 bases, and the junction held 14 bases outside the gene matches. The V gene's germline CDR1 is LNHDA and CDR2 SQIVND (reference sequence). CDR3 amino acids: CASSIILGQGGLLEAFF. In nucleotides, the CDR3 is TGTGCCAGTAGTATTATACTCGGACAGGGGGGTTTACTTGAAGCTTTCTTT.

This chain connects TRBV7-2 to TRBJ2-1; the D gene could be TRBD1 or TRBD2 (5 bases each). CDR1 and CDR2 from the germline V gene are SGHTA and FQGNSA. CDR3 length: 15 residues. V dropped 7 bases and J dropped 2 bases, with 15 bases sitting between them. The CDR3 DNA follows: TGTGCCAGCACCTCTAGCTTGGGGGCCTACAATGAGCAGTTCTTC. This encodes CASTSSLGAYNEQFF.

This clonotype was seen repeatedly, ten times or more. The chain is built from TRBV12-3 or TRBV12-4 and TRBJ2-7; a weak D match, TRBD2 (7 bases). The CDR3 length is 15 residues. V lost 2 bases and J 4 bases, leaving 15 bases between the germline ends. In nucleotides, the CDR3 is TGTGCCAGCAGTTTAAAGGGGGGGCCTGGGTACGAGCAGTACTTC. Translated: CASSLKGGPGYEQYF.

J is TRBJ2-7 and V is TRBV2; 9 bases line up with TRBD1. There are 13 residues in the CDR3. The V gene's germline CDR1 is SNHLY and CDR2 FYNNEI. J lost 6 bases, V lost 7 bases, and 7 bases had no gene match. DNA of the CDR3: TGTGCCAGCACCGGGACAGGGTCGATCGAGCAGTACTTC. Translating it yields CASTGTGSIEQYF.

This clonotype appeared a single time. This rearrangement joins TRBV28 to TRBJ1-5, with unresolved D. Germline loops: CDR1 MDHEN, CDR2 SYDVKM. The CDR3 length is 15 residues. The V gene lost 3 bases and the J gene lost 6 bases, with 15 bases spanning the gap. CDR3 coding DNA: TGTGCCAGCAGTTTCGGCGGCTGGGGTGGTCAGCCCCAGCATTTT. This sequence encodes CASSFGGWGGQPQHF.

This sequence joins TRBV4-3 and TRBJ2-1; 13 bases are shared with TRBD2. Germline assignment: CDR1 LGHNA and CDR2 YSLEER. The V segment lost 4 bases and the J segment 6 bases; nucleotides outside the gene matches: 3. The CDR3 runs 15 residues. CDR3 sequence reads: CASSLGLAGTNEQFF. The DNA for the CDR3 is TGCGCCAGCAGCCTGGGACTAGCGGGGACCAATGAGCAGTTCTTC.

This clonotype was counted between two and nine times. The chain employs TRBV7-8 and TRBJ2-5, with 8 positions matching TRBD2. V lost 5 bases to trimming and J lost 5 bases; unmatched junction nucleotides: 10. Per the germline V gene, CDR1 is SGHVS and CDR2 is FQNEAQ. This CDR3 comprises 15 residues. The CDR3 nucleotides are TGTGCCAGCAGCCCTATAGCGGGGTGGGCTGAGACCCAGTACTTC. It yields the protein CASSPIAGWAETQYF.

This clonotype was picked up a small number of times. In nucleotides, the CDR3 is TGTGCCAGCAGCGCCGCCCACAATGAGCAGTTCTTC. It yields the protein CASSAAHNEQFF. The V gene is TRBV9, the J gene TRBJ2-1, with no clear D. The CDR3 runs 12 residues. Looked up from germline, CDR1 is SGDLS and CDR2 is YYNGEE. V was clipped by 3 bases and J by 5 bases, with 6 bases between them. The full variable domain, its missing parts supplied by reference TRBV9 and TRBJ2-1, is DSGVTQTPKHLITATGQRVTLRCSPRSGDLSVYWYQQSLDQGLQFLIQYYNGEERAKGNILERFSAQQFPDLHSELNLSSLELGDSALYFCASSAAHNEQFFGPGTRLTVL.

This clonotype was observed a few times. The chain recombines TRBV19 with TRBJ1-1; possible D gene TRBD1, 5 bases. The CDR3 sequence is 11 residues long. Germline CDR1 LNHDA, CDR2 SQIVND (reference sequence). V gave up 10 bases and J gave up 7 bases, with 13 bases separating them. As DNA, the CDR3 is TGTGCCACCCTTCGGGGCTATGAAGCTTTCTTT. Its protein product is CATLRGYEAFF.

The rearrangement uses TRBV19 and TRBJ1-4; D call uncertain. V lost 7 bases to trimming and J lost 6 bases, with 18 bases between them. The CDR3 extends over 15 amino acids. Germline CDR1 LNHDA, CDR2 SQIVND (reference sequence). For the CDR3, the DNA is TGTGCCAGTACTGATGCCTTACCTGGTGATGAAAAACTGTTTTTT. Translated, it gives CASTDALPGDEKLFF.

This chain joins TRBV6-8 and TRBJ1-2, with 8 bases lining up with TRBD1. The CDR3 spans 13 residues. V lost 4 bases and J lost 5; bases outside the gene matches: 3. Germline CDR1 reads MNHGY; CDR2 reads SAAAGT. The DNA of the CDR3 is TGTGCCAGCAGTTGGGACAGGTTTTATGGCTACACCTTC. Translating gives CASSWDRFYGYTF.

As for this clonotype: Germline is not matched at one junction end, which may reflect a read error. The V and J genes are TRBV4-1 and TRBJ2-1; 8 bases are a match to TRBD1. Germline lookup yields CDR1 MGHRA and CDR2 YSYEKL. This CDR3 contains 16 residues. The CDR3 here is CASSPDSGGTYNEQFF. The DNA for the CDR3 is TGTGCCAGCAGCCCCGACTCAGGGGGCACCTACAATGAGCAGTTCTTC.

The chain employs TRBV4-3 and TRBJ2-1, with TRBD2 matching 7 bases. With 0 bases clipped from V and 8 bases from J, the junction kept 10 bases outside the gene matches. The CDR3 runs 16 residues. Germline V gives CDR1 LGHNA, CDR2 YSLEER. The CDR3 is CASSQDNGGLFDEQFF. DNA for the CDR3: TGCGCCAGCAGCCAAGATAACGGGGGGTTATTCGATGAGCAGTTCTTC.

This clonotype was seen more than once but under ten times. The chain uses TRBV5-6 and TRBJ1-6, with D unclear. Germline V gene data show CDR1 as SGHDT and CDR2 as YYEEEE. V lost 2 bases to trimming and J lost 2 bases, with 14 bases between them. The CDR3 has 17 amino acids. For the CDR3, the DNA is TGTGCCAGCAGCTTTCAAGCGGTCGCGCCCTATAATTCACCCCTCCACTTT. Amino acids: CASSFQAVAPYNSPLHF.

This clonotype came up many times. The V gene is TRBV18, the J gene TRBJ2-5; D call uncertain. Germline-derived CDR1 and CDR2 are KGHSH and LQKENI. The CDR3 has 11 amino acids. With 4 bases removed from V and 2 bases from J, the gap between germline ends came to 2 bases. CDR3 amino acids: CASSRQETQYF. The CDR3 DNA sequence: TGTGCCAGCTCACGTCAAGAGACCCAGTACTTC.